These 21 T cell receptor beta chains were sequenced from one sample in a study of identical twins. Each CDR3 protein gets one entry after TCRdb re-called the 5' RACE reads with MiXCR. In the table there are 1.5 million to 2 million distinct CDR3 sequences, around a third of which are singletons. The source material was cord blood. Receptor source: a newborn girl in good health.

This clonotype was seen a single time. The V gene is TRBV7-2, the J gene TRBJ2-1; no clear D gene. Per germline, CDR1 SGHTA and CDR2 FQGNSA. There are 14 residues in the CDR3. Trimming stripped 1 base from V and 8 bases from J, with 12 bases between. CDR3 in amino acids: CASSLEVLADEQFF. CDR3 DNA: TGTGCCAGCAGCTTAGAGGTCCTCGCAGATGAGCAGTTCTTC.

The chain combines TRBV10-3 with TRBJ2-7; a weak D match, TRBD2 (5 bases). The CDR3 runs to 13 residues. CDR1 and CDR2 (germline): ENHRY, SYGVKD. Trimming stripped 3 bases from V and 3 bases from J, with 9 bases between. The CDR3 spells CAISESSLYEQYF. The DNA of the CDR3 is TGTGCCATCAGTGAATCTAGCCTCTACGAGCAGTACTTC.

Only one count was recorded for this clonotype. The chain is built from TRBV29-1 and TRBJ1-6; D perhaps matches TRBD1 (5 bases). The CDR3 totals 12 residues. From germline, CDR1 is SQVTM and CDR2 ANQGSEA. V was clipped by 5 bases and J by 10 bases, with 12 bases between them. The CDR3 spells CSVRAGRSPLHF. CDR3 nucleotide sequence: TGCAGCGTTCGGGCAGGGCGATCACCCCTCCACTTT.

This clonotype was recorded many times. This chain uses TRBV9 with TRBJ2-3, with D hard to call. The CDR3 spans 12 residues. CDR1 is SGDLS, CDR2 YYNGEE, per germline. With 0 bases removed from V and 5 bases from J, the gap between germline ends came to 4 bases. In DNA form, the CDR3 reads TGTGCCAGCAGCGTAGTTCGAGATACGCAGTATTTT. Translating gives CASSVVRDTQYF.

This clonotype was detected a few times. The genes are TRBV5-1 and TRBJ2-3; the match to TRBD1 covers 10 bases. Germline CDR1 SGHRS, CDR2 YFSETQ. V lost 0 bases to trimming and J lost 4 bases; unmatched junction nucleotides: 5. The CDR3 totals 16 residues. The DNA for the CDR3 is TGCGCCAGCAGCTTGGCCCCTGGACAGGGGGCAGATACGCAGTATTTT. Protein sequence: CASSLAPGQGADTQYF. Full variable domain (rest looked up from reference TRBV5-1 and TRBJ2-3): KAGVTQTPRYLIKTRGQQVTLSCSPISGHRSVSWYQQTPGQGLQFLFEYFSETQRNKGNFPGRFSGRQFSNSRSEMNVSTLELGDSALYLCASSLAPGQGADTQYFGPGTRLTVL.

The rearrangement links TRBV3-1 to TRBJ2-7; 11 bases agree with TRBD2. The CDR3 runs to 17 residues. Germline lookup yields CDR1 LGHDT and CDR2 YNNKEL (reference sequence). Trimming cost V 0 bases and J 5 bases; bases outside gene matches: 9. As DNA, the CDR3 is TGTGCCAGCAGCCAAGATCGGAGACTAGCGGGATACCACGAGCAGTACTTC. This gives the protein CASSQDRRLAGYHEQYF.

CDR3 in amino acids: CASSSSEGSYNEQYF. The CDR3 DNA reads as TGCGCCAGCAGCTCTAGCGAGGGTTCCTACAATGAGCAGTACTTC. The gene calls are TRBV5-1 and TRBJ2-5, with a possible D match to TRBD2 (6 bases). Germline V lookup: CDR1 SGHRS, CDR2 YFSETQ. Trimming cost V 3 bases and J 11 bases, with 23 bases left between them. The CDR3 covers 15 residues.

The table lists this clonotype with many counts. V gene TRBV5-1 combines with J gene TRBJ1-5, with D possibly matching TRBD1 (6 bases). The germline CDR1 and CDR2 sequences are SGHRS and YFSETQ. Trimming removed 3 bases at V and 4 bases at J, with 8 bases between. The CDR3 sequence is 13 residues long. CDR3 bases: TGCGCCAGCAGCTGGGGGGCAAATCAGCCCCAGCATTTT. This sequence encodes CASSWGANQPQHF.

A few counts support this clonotype. CDR3 sequence: CASSVRGDSNQPQHF. The CDR3 coding sequence is TGCGCCAGCAGCGTCAGGGGCGATAGCAATCAGCCCCAGCATTTT. The V and J genes are TRBV5-1 and TRBJ1-5, with TRBD1 as a possible D gene (6 bases). V was shortened by 4 bases and J by 0 bases, with 11 bases between the two germline ends. Germline assignment: CDR1 SGHRS and CDR2 YFSETQ. This CDR3 region has 15 residues.

J is TRBJ2-1 and V is TRBV5-1; D gene ambiguous. Germline V gene data show CDR1 as SGHRS and CDR2 as YFSETQ. The CDR3 runs to 15 residues. Deletions cut 6 bases from V and 5 bases from J, with 18 bases between. The CDR3 DNA is TGCGCCAGCACCTCCCGGTTGCCCCCCAACAATGAGCAGTTCTTC. Encoded protein: CASTSRLPPNNEQFF.

This chain joins TRBV20-1 and TRBJ2-7, with TRBD2 matching over 8 bases. Germline CDR1 reads DFQATT; CDR2 reads SNEGSKA (reference sequence). V shed 7 bases, J shed 5 bases, and the junction held 7 bases outside the gene matches. The CDR3 contains 12 residues. CDR3: CSVTGGVNEQYF. The CDR3 bases are TGCAGTGTTACGGGAGGGGTGAACGAGCAGTACTTC.

This clonotype was seen a few times. The V and J genes are TRBV20-1 and TRBJ1-6; unclear D gene. The CDR3 is 15 residues long. CDR1 and CDR2 (germline): DFQATT, SNEGSKA (reference sequence). V was clipped by 0 bases and J by 6 bases, with 12 bases between them. Written as DNA, the CDR3 is TGCAGTGCTAGAGAGGCACGGGGTACTAATTCACCCCTCCACTTT. Encoded protein: CSAREARGTNSPLHF.

This clonotype was observed at least ten times. The V gene is TRBV4-1, the J gene TRBJ2-4; no definite D call. Trimming shortened V by 4 bases and J by 0 bases, and 13 bases separated the two germline ends. The length of the CDR3 is 16 residues. Per the germline V gene, CDR1 is MGHRA and CDR2 is YSYEKL. CDR3 nucleotide sequence: TGCGCCAGCAGCCCCCTCGGACCGTTAGCCAAAAACATTCAGTACTTC. Translated: CASSPLGPLAKNIQYF.

In regard to this clonotype: One end of the junction varies from germline; a read error may be responsible. The V gene is TRBV27, the J gene TRBJ2-7; D is possibly TRBD2 (5 bases). Germline CDR1 is MNHEY and CDR2 is SMNVEV (reference sequence). The CDR3 totals 14 residues. The CDR3 sequence: CASSLRAISHEQYF. The CDR3 nucleotides read TGTGCCAGCAGTTTGAGGGCAATCTCCCACGAGCAGTACTTC.

This clonotype was seen a handful of times. The genes are TRBV20-1 and TRBJ2-4; possibly TRBD1 for D (6 bases). The germline CDR1 and CDR2 sequences are DFQATT and SNEGSKA (reference sequence). The CDR3 is 16 residues long. V was clipped by 6 bases and J by 1 base, with 19 bases between them. The CDR3 DNA sequence: TGCAGTGCCGCTAGATGGGCCCAGGGGGCCAAAAACATTCAGTACTTC. This translates into CSAARWAQGAKNIQYF.

Here the CDR3 DNA reads TGTGCCAGCAGCTTAGCGTACGCGTGGCGCAAGGATACGCAGTATTTT. As protein: CASSLAYAWRKDTQYF. The genes are TRBV11-2 and TRBJ2-3; D not certain. The germline CDR1 and CDR2 sequences are SGHAT and FQNNGV. The CDR3 runs 16 residues. V dropped 1 base and J dropped 6 bases, with 17 bases sitting between them. The variable domain in full, completed from reference TRBV11-2 and TRBJ2-3, reads EAGVAQSPRYKIIEKRQSVAFWCNPISGHATLYWYQQILGQGPKLLIQFQNNGVVDDSQLPKDRFSAERLKGVDSTLKIQPAKLEDSAVYLCASSLAYAWRKDTQYFGPGTRLTVL.

There are a few counts of this clonotype. J is TRBJ1-4 and V is TRBV9, with D unclear. Germline V gene lookup returns CDR1 SGDLS and CDR2 YYNGEE. V dropped 4 bases and J dropped 8 bases, with 18 bases sitting between them. This CDR3 region has 15 residues. DNA of the CDR3: TGTGCCAGCAGCCCCAGTCCAGTTTCCTCGGAAAAACTGTTTTTT. Residues: CASSPSPVSSEKLFF. The whole variable domain, remainder taken from reference TRBV9 and TRBJ1-4, is DSGVTQTPKHLITATGQRVTLRCSPRSGDLSVYWYQQSLDQGLQFLIQYYNGEERAKGNILERFSAQQFPDLHSELNLSSLELGDSALYFCASSPSPVSSEKLFFGSGTQLSVL.

The chain joins TRBV10-3 to TRBJ2-7; TRBD2 aligns across 9 bases. V lost 6 bases to trimming and J lost 2 bases; unmatched junction nucleotides: 8. This CDR3 is 15 amino acids long. CDR1 is ENHRY, CDR2 SYGVKD, per germline. This chain's CDR3 is CAIRERTSVTYEQYF. Here the CDR3 DNA reads TGTGCCATCAGAGAAAGGACTAGCGTTACCTACGAGCAGTACTTC.

This clonotype was found many times. The V gene is TRBV5-1, the J gene TRBJ1-6, with no clear D. The CDR3 is 14 residues long. Between the trimmed V and J ends, which lost 0 bases and 10 bases, there was a span of 11 bases. Germline-derived CDR1 and CDR2 are SGHRS and YFSETQ. The CDR3 loop reads CASSLDLGNSPLHF. The CDR3 DNA sequence: TGCGCCAGCAGCTTGGATCTAGGGAACTCACCCCTCCACTTT.

The CDR3 bases are TGTGCCAGCAGCCAAGAGGACAACTATGGCTACACCTTC. Encoded protein: CASSQEDNYGYTF. This chain joins TRBV4-2 and TRBJ1-2; no clear D gene. The CDR3 is made up of 13 amino acids. CDR1 and CDR2 (germline): LGHNA, YNFKEQ. V lost 0 bases, J lost 2 bases, and 4 bases lay in between.

V and J are TRBV11-1 and TRBJ2-2; D is unresolved. From germline, CDR1 is SGHAT and CDR2 FQDESV (reference sequence). This CDR3 has 13 residues. The V end was cut by 0 bases, the J end by 8 bases, with 7 bases between. As DNA, the CDR3 is TGTGCCAGCAGCTTAGCGCGTTTTGGGGAGCTGTTTTTT. It encodes CASSLARFGELFF. Using reference TRBV11-1 and TRBJ2-2 for the parts outside the CDR3, the full variable domain is EAEVAQSPRYKITEKSQAVAFWCDPISGHATLYWYRQILGQGPELLVQFQDESVVDDSQLPKDRFSAERLKGVDSTLKIQPAELGDSAMYLCASSLARFGELFFGEGSRLTVL.